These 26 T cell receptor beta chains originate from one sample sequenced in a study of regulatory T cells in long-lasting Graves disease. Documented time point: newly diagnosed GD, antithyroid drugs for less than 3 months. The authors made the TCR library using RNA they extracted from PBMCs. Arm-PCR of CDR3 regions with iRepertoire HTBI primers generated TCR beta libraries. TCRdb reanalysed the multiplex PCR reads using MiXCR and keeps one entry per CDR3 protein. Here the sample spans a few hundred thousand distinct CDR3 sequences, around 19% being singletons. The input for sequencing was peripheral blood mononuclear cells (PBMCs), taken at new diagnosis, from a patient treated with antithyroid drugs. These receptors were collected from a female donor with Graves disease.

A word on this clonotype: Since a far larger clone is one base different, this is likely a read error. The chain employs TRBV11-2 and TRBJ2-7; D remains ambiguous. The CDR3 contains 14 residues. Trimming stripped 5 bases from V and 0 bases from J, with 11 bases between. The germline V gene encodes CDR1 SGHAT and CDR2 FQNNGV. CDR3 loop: CASSRPEHSYEQYF. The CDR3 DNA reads TGTGCCAGCAGCCGGCCGGAACACTCCTACGAGCAGTACTTC.

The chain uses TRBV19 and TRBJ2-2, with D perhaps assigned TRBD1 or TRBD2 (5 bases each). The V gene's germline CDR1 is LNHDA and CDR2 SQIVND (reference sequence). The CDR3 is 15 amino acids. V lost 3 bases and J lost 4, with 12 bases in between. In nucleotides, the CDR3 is TGTGCCAGTAGTATTATATGGGGGAGCACCGGGGAGCTGTTTTTT. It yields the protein CASSIIWGSTGELFF.

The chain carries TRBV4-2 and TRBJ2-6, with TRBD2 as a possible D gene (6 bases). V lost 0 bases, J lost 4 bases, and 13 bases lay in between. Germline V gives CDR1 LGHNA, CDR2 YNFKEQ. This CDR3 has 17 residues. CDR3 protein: CASSQDEQRAGANVLTF. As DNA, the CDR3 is TGTGCCAGCAGCCAAGATGAGCAGCGGGCCGGGGCCAACGTCCTGACTTTC.

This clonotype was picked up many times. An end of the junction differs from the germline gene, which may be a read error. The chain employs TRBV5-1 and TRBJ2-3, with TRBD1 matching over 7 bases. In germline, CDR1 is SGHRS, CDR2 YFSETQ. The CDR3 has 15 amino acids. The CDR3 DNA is TGTGCCAGCAGTCTCGACAGGGCCAGCACAGATACGCAGTATTTT. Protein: CASSLDRASTDTQYF. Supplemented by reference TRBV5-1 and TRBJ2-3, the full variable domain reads KAGVTQTPRYLIKTRGQQVTLSCSPISGHRSVSWYQQTPGQGLQFLFEYFSETQRNKGNFPGRFSGRQFSNSRSEMNVSTLELGDSALYLCASSLDRASTDTQYFGPGTRLTVL.

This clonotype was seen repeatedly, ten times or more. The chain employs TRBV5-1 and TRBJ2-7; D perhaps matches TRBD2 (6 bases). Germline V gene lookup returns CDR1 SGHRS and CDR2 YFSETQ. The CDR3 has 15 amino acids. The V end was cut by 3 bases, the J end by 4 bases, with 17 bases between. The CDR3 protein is CASSSPGDGGYEQYF. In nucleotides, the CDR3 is TGCGCCAGCAGCTCCCCGGGGGACGGGGGTTACGAGCAGTACTTC. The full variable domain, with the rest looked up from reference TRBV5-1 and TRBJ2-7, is KAGVTQTPRYLIKTRGQQVTLSCSPISGHRSVSWYQQTPGQGLQFLFEYFSETQRNKGNFPGRFSGRQFSNSRSEMNVSTLELGDSALYLCASSSPGDGGYEQYFGPGTRLTVT.

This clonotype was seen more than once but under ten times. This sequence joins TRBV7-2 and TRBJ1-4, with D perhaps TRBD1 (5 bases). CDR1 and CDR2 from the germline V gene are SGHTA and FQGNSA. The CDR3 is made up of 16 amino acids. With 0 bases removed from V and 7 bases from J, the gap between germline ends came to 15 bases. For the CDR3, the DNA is TGTGCCAGCAGCTTAGCGAGTATCAGGGCGGGTGAAAAACTGTTTTTT. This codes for CASSLASIRAGEKLFF.

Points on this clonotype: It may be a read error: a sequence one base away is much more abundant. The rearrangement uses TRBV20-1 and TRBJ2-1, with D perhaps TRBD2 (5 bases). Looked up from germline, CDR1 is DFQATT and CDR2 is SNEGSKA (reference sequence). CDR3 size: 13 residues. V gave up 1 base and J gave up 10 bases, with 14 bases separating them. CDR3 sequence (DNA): TGCAGTGCTAGAGCCTCTCGGGATCCGGAGCAGTTCTTC. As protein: CSARASRDPEQFF.

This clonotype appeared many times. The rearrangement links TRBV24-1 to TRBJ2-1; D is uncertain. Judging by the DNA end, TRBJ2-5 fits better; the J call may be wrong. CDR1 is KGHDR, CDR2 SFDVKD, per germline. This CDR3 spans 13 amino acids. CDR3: CATARGPEETQYF. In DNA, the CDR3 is TGTGCCACCGCCCGCGGCCCCGAGGAGACCCAGTACTTC.

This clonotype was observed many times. CDR3 loop: CASSLGGHLSYNEQFF. As DNA, the CDR3 is TGTGCCAGCAGCTTGGGGGGACACCTCTCCTACAATGAGCAGTTCTTC. This chain connects TRBV5-5 to TRBJ2-1; maybe TRBD1 (6 bases). With 0 bases removed from V and 0 bases from J, the gap between germline ends came to 10 bases. CDR1 is SGHKS, CDR2 YYEKEE, per germline (reference sequence). CDR3 length: 16 amino acids.

The CDR3 loop is CASGRDRSYEQYF. The CDR3 DNA reads TGTGCCAGTGGCCGGGACAGGTCCTACGAGCAGTACTTC. The chain recombines TRBV7-2 with TRBJ2-7; TRBD1 matches 8 bases. Germline CDR1 reads SGHTA; CDR2 reads FQGNSA. J lost 1 base, V lost 9 bases, and 5 bases had no gene match. The CDR3 has 13 residues. Full variable domain (missing parts from reference TRBV7-2 and TRBJ2-7): GAGVSQSPSNKVTEKGKDVELRCDPISGHTALYWYRQSLGQGLEFLIYFQGNSAPDKSGLPSDRFSAERTGGSVSTLTIQRTQQEDSAVYLCASGRDRSYEQYFGPGTRLTVT.

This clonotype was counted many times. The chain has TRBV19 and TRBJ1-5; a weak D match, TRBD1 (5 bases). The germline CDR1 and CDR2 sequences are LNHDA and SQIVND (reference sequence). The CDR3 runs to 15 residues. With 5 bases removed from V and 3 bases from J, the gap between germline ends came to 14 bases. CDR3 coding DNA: TGTGCCAGTAGTCTTCCTGGACAAGTCAATCAGCCCCAGCATTTT. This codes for CASSLPGQVNQPQHF.

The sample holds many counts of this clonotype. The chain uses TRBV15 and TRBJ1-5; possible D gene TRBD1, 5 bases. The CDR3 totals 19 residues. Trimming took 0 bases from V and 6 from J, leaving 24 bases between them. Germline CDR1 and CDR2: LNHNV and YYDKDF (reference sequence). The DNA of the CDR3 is TGTGCCACCAGCAGAGATGCGTTCATTTTTCGGGGCATTGGTCAGCCCCAGCATTTT. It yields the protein CATSRDAFIFRGIGQPQHF.

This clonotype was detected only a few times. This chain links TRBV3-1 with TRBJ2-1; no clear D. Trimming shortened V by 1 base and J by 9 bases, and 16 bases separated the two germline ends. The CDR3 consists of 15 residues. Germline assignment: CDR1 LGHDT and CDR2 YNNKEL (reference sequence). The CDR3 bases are TGTGCCAGCAGCCAAGTCCCTTCTGGCGCTAGTGAGCAGTTCTTC. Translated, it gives CASSQVPSGASEQFF.

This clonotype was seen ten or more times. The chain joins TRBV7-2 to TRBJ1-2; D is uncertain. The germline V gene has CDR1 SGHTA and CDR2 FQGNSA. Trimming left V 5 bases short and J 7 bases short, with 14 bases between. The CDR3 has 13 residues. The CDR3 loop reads CASSPSREGGYTF. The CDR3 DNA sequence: TGTGCCAGCAGCCCGAGTAGGGAAGGTGGCTACACCTTC.

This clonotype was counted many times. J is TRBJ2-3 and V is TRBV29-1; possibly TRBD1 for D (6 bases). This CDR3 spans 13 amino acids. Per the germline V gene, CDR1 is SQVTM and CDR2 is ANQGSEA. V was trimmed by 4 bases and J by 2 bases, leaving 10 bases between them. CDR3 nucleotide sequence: TGCAGCGTTGCAGGGGTGACCACAGATACGCAGTATTTT. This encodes CSVAGVTTDTQYF.

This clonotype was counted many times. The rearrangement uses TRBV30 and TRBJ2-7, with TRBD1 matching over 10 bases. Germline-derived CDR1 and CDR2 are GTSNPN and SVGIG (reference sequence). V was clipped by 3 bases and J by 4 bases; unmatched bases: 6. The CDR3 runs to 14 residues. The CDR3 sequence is CAWSGTGDGYEQYF. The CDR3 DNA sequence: TGTGCCTGGAGCGGGACAGGGGATGGTTACGAGCAGTACTTC.

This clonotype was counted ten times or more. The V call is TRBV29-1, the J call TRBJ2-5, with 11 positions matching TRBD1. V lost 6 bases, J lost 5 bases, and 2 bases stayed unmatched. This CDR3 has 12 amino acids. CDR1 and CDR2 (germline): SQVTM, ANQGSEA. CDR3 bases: TGCAGCGTCGGGACAGGGGGGGAGACCCAGTACTTC. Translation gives CSVGTGGETQYF.

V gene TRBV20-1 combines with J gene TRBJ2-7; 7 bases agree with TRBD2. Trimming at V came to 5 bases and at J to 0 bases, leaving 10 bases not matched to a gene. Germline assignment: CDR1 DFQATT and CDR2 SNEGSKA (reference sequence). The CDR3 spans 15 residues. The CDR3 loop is CSAPGTGRFSYEQYF. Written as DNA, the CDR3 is TGCAGTGCTCCAGGGACCGGGAGGTTCTCCTACGAGCAGTACTTC.

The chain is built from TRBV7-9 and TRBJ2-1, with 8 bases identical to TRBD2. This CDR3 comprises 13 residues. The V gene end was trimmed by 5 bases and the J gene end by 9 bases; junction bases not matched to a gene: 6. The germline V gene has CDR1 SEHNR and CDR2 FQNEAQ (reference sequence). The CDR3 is CASSHPGGGEQFF. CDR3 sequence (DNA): TGTGCCAGCAGCCACCCGGGAGGGGGTGAGCAGTTCTTC.

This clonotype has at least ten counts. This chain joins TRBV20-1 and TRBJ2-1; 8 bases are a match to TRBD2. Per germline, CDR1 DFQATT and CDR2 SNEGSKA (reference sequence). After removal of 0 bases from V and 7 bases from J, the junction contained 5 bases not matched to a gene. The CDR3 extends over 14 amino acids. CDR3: CSARDQAGVNEQFF. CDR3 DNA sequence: TGCAGTGCTAGAGATCAAGCGGGAGTAAATGAGCAGTTCTTC.

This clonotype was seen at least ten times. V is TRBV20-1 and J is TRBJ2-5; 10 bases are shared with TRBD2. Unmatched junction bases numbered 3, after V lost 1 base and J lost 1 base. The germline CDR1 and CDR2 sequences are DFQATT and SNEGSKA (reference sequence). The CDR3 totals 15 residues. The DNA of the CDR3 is TGCAGTGCTAGAGCCGGGACTAGCGTCCAAGAGACCCAGTACTTC. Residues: CSARAGTSVQETQYF.

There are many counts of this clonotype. The CDR3 bases are TGTGCCAGCAGCCCCATGGACAGAAACACCGGGGAGCTGTTTTTT. Translated, it gives CASSPMDRNTGELFF. The chain couples TRBV13 to TRBJ2-2; the D gene is possibly TRBD1 (6 bases). CDR1 and CDR2 from the germline V gene are PRHDT and FYEKMQ (reference sequence). Deletions cut 5 bases from V and 2 bases from J, with 12 bases between. The CDR3 runs to 15 residues.

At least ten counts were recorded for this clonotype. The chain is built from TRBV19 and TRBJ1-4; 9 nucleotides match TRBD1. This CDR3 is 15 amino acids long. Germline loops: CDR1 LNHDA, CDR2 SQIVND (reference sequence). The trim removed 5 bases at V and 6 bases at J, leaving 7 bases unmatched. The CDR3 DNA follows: TGTGCCAGTAGTCCAACAGGGGGCTGGGATGAAAAACTGTTTTTT. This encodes CASSPTGGWDEKLFF.

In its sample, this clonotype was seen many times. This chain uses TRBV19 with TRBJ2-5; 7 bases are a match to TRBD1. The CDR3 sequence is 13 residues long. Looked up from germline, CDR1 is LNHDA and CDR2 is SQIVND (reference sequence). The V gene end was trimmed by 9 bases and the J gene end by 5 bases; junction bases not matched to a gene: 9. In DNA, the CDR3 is TGTGCCAGCAAAACGGACAGGAGCGAGACCCAGTACTTC. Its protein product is CASKTDRSETQYF.

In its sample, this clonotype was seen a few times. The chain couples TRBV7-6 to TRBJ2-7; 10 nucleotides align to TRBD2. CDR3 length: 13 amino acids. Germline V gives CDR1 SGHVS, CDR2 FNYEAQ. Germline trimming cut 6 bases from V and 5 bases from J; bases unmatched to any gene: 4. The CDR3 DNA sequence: TGTGCCAGCAGTTTCCTAGCGGGAGACGAGCAGTACTTC. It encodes CASSFLAGDEQYF.

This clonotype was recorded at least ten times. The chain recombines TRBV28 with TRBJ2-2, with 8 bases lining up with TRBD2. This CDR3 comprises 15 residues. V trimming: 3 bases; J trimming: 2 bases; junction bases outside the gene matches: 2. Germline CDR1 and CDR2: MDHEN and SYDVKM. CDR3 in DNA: TGTGCCAGCAGTTTGGGACTAGGAAACACCGGGGAGCTGTTTTTT. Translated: CASSLGLGNTGELFF.